Sequencing of this TCR beta chain was carried out in a study of T-cell reconstitution after alpha-beta-depleted transplantation in children. J was trimmed by 3 bases and V by 5 bases; bases with no gene match: 7. The germline gives CDR1 SGHTA, CDR2 FQGNSA. The CDR3 length is 14 residues. Whole-study results and caveats: Reports say that about two months after transplant, the alpha-beta T cells came out of several hundred graft clones that had expanded.

This clonotype was detected many times. Its specificity is unknown. Unique molecular identifiers were used to barcode this TCRbeta library. TCRdb used MiXCR to reprocess the PCR reads, holding one entry per CDR3 protein. This sample has hundreds of thousands of distinct CDR3 sequences, with just under 8.5% found just once. The V gene is TRBV7-2, the J gene TRBJ2-7, with 7 bases fitting TRBD2. The input for sequencing was PBMCs, mostly from graft donor cells, taken 180 days after TCRalphabeta/CD19-depleted stem cell transplant. The source of this sequence is a male patient aged 5 to 17 who had a stem cell transplant for acute lymphoblastic leukemia, so the T cells may come from the graft donor. The CDR3: CASSARGLDYEQYF. The CDR3 region has the DNA TGTGCCAGCAGCGCGAGAGGACTAGACTACGAGCAGTACTTC. The full variable domain, with the rest looked up from reference TRBV7-2 and TRBJ2-7, is GAGVSQSPSNKVTEKGKDVELRCDPISGHTALYWYRQSLGQGLEFLIYFQGNSAPDKSGLPSDRFSAERTGGSVSTLTIQRTQQEDSAVYLCASSARGLDYEQYFGPGTRLTVT.